This TCR beta chain was recovered during a study of cytotoxic CD8 clonotypes in ibrutinib-treated CLL. Germline loops: CDR1 WSHSY, CDR2 SAAADI. V lost 6 bases to trimming and J lost 1 base, with 9 bases between them. The CDR3 contains 13 residues. TCRdb's table, derived via immunoSEQ multiplex PCR, lists solely in-frame clones and lacks some. The data show approximately 70,000 clones, over 75% seen once. TCR beta libraries used about 1.8 micrograms of genomic DNA from cryopreserved PBMCs. Study-wide results and limits: Age-matched healthy donor levels were exceeded by baseline clonality, which tracked circulating CD8+ T-cell counts. Elevated clonality accompanied ibrutinib response, with a return toward baseline values at progression. Public clonotypes occurred uncommonly; on treatment, they contracted or remained stable.

Regarding this clone: No antigen is known for it.

Sequences were derived from PBMCs, sampled at disease progression, from a patient treated with ibrutinib. J is TRBJ1-1 and V is TRBV10-2; no definite D call. The sequence derives from a human donor with chronic lymphocytic leukemia. The CDR3 sequence: CASSDRWNTEAFF. CDR3 bases: TGCGCCAGCAGCGACCGTTGGAACACTGAAGCTTTCTTT.